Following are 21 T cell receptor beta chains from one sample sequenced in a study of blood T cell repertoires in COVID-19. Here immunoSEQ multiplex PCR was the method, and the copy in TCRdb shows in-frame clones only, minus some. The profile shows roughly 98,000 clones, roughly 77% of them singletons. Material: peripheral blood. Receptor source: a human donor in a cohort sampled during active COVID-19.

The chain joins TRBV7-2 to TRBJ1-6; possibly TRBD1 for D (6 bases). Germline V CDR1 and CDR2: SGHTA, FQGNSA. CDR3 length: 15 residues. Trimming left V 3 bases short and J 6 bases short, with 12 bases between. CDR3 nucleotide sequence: TGTGCCAGCAGCTTGACAGGACAGATTAATTCACCCCTCCACTTT. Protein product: CASSLTGQINSPLHF.

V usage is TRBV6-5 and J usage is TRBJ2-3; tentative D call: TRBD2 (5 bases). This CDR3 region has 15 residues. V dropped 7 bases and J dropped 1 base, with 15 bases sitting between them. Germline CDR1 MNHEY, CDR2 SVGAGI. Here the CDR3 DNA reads TGTGCCAGCACCCCCCGGGGTCAAGGCACAGATACGCAGTATTTT. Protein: CASTPRGQGTDTQYF.

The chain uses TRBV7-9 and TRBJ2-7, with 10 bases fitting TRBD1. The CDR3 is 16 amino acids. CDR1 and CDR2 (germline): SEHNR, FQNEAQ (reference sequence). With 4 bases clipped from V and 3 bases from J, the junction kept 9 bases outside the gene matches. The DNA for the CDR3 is TGTGCCAGCAGCTCGATACAGGGACAGGGGTACTACGAGCAGTACTTC. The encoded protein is CASSSIQGQGYYEQYF.

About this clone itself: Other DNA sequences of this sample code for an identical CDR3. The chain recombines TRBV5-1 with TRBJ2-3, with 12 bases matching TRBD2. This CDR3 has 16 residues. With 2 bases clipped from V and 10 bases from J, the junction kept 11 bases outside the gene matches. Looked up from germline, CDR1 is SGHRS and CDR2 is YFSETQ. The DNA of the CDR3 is TGCGCCAGCAGCTTACCTCTAGCGGGGGGGCGGAGGGCGCAGTATTTT. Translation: CASSLPLAGGRRAQYF.

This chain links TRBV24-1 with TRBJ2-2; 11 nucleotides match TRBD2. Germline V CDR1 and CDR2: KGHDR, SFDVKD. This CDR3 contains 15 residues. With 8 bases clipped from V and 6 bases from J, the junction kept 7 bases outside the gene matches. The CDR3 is CATNSGGAAPGELFF. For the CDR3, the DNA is TGTGCCACCAATAGCGGGGGGGCCGCCCCCGGGGAGCTGTTTTTT.

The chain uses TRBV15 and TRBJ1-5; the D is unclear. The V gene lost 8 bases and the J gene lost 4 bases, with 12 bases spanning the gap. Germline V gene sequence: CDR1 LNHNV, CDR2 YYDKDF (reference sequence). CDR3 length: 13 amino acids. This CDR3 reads CATRRGLNQPQHF. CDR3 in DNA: TGTGCCACCCGCCGAGGGCTTAATCAGCCCCAGCATTTT.

For the CDR3, the DNA is TGTGCCAGCAGCACACAGGAAGGGGTAAAATCACCCCTCCACTTT. Amino acid sequence: CASSTQEGVKSPLHF. V is TRBV28 and J is TRBJ1-6; perhaps TRBD1 as D (5 bases). The length of the CDR3 is 15 residues. Germline V gene data show CDR1 as MDHEN and CDR2 as SYDVKM. V gave up 6 bases and J gave up 10 bases, with 19 bases separating them.

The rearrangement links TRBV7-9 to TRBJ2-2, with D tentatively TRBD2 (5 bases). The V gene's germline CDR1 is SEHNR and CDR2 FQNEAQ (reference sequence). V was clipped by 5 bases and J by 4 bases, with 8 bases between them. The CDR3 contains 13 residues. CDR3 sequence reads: CASSEGRTGELFF. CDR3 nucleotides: TGTGCCAGCAGCGAGGGCCGCACCGGGGAGCTGTTTTTT. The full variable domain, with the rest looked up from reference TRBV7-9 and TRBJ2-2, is DTGVSQNPRHKITKRGQNVTFRCDPISEHNRLYWYRQTLGQGPEFLTYFQNEAQLEKSRLLSDRFSAERPKGSFSTLEIQRTEQGDSAMYLCASSEGRTGELFFGEGSRLTVL.

The CDR3 is CASSEEMGPDQPQHF. The CDR3 DNA is TGTGCCAGCAGTGAAGAGATGGGGCCTGATCAGCCCCAGCATTTT. The rearrangement uses TRBV2 and TRBJ1-5; perhaps TRBD1 as D (5 bases). The CDR3 consists of 15 residues. Looked up from germline, CDR1 is SNHLY and CDR2 is FYNNEI. V was trimmed by 1 base and J by 5 bases, leaving 12 bases between them.

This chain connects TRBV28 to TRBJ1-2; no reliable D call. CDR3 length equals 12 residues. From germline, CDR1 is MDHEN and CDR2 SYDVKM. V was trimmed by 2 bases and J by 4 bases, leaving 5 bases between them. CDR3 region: CASSLAGYGYTF. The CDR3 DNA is TGTGCCAGCAGTTTAGCAGGCTATGGCTACACCTTC.

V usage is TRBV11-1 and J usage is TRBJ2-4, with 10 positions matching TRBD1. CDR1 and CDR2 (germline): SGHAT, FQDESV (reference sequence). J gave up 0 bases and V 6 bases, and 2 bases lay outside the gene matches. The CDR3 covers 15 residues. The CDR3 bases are TGTGCCAGCAGACGGACAGGGGGAGCCAAAAACATTCAGTACTTC. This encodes CASRRTGGAKNIQYF.

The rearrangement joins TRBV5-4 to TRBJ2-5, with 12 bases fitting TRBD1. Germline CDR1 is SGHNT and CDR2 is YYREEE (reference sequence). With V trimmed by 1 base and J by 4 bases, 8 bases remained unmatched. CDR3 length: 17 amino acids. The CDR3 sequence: CASSLLGQGARRETQYF. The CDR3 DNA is TGTGCCAGCAGCTTGCTGGGACAGGGGGCGCGAAGAGAGACCCAGTACTTC.

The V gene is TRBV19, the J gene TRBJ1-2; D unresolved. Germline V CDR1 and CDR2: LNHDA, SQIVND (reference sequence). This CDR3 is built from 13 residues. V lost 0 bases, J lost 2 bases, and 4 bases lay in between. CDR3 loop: CASSIDGNYGYTF. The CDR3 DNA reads TGTGCCAGTAGTATAGACGGGAACTATGGCTACACCTTC.

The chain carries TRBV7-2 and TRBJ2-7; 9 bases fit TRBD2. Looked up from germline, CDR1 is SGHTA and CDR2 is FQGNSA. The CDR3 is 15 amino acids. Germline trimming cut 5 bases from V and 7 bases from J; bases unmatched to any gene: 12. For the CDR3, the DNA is TGTGCCAGCAGCCTAGGTAGCGGGGGCCCCCTTGAGCAGTACTTC. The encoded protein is CASSLGSGGPLEQYF.

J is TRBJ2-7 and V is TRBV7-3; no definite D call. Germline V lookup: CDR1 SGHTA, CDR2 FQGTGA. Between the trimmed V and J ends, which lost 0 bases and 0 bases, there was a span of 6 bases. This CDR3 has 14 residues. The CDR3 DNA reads TGTGCCAGCAGCTTAACGGCCACCTCCTACGAGCAGTACTTC. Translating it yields CASSLTATSYEQYF.

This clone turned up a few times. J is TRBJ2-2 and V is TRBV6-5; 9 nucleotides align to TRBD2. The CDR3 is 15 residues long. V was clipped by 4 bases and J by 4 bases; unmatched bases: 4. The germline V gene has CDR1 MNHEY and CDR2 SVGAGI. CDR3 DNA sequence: TGTGCCAGCAGTTTAGCGGGGGCAGGCACCGGGGAGCTGTTTTTT. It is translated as CASSLAGAGTGELFF.

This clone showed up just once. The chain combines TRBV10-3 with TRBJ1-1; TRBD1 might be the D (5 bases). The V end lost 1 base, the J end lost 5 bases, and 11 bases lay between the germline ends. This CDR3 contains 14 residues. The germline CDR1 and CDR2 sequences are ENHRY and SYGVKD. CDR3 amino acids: CAISEWGVGTEAFF. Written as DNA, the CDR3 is TGTGCCATCAGTGAGTGGGGGGTTGGTACTGAAGCTTTCTTT.

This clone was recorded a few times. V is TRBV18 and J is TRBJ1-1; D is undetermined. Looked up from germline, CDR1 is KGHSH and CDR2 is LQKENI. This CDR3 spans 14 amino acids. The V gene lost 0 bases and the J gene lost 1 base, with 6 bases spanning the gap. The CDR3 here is CASSPPRQNTEAFF. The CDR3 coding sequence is TGTGCCAGCTCACCACCCAGACAGAACACTGAAGCTTTCTTT.

The DNA for the CDR3 is TGTGCCACCGGCAGTCCCGGCACAGATACGCAGTATTTT. As protein: CATGSPGTDTQYF. The rearrangement uses TRBV24-1 and TRBJ2-3; no definite D call. The CDR3 covers 13 residues. From germline, CDR1 is KGHDR and CDR2 SFDVKD. Deletions cut 9 bases from V and 1 base from J, with 10 bases between.

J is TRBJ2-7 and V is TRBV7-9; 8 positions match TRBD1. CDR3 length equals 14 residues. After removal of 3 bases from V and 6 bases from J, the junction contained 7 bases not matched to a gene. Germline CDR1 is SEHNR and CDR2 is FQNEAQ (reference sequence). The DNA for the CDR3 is TGTGCCAGCAGCTTCCGACAGGGGAAGGGCGAGCAGTACTTC. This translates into CASSFRQGKGEQYF.

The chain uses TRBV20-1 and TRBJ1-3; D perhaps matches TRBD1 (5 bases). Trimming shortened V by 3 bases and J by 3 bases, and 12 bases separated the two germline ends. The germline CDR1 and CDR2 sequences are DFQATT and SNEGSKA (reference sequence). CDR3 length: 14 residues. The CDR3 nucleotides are TGCAGTGCTAGTAAGGGGTTCGGTGGAAACACCATATATTTT. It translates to CSASKGFGGNTIYF.